Reported below is one T cell receptor beta chain. The antigen remains unidentified. The entry originates in a study of response to subunit inactivated influenza vaccine. Study-level points and caveats: The authors suggested that every seasonal influenza vaccination recruits few new T cells.

TCRdb reanalysed the RT-PCR reads using MiXCR and keeps one entry per CDR3 protein. The sample consists of around 790,000 distinct CDR3 sequences, about 20% of them appearing once. The material was PBMCs from blood, obtained 5 days after vaccination. The sequence was collected from a man aged 45-65 years who received an inactivated influenza vaccine.

CDR3 protein: CSARNRRFQETQYF. CDR3 DNA: TGCAGTGCTAGGAACAGGAGGTTTCAAGAGACCCAGTACTTC. V gene TRBV20-1 combines with J gene TRBJ2-5; D might be TRBD1 or TRBD2, each matching 5 bases. Per germline, CDR1 DFQATT and CDR2 SNEGSKA (reference sequence). The V gene lost 3 bases and the J gene lost 2 bases, with 13 bases spanning the gap. This CDR3 is 14 amino acids long.